Detailed here is one TCR beta chain. Its antigen is currently not known. No much larger clone is present one base from it, and per-base qualities are unavailable. This sample is drawn from a study of T-cell reconstitution after alpha-beta-depleted transplantation in children (dated by TCRdb to the mid-2010s). In terms of the full investigation: T-cell immune reconstitution after TCRalphabeta/CD19-depleted allogeneic hematopoietic cell transplantation in children was quantitatively tracked in the study by means of TCR repertoire profiling.

The CDR3 covers 13 residues, taking in both the cysteine and the phenylalanine. Solely the CDR3 DNA is kept, with 39 bases framed from the first base. V drops 0 bases and J drops 8 bases, leaving 8 bases in between. The germline V gene (reference sequence) gives CDR1 as LNHNV and CDR2 as YYDKDF. The library was made by PCR. Reads for this sample came from an Illumina HiSeq 2500. Molecular barcoding was employed in the preparation of TCR libraries, with unique molecular identifiers being used to normalize TCRbeta repertoire quantification. Using fastp at Q25 and MiXCR, TCRdb reprocessed the public reads and kept productive beta chains. CDR3 protein duplicates are merged, each entry listing the most common genes and DNA. For this sample the table gives approximately 340,000 distinct CDR3 sequences, of which about 9.3% were detected only once. The ten largest make up 2% to 3% of the sample.

This TCR came from a human donor who donated a stem cell graft to a child with acute lymphoblastic leukemia. The starting material was PBMCs from the stem cell graft donor, obtained from the stem cell graft. Recombination linked TRBV15 to TRBJ2-1; the D gene is possibly TRBD1, with 5 bases matching. The CDR3 here reads CATSRDGADEQFF. The nucleotide sequence is given as TGTGCCACCAGCAGAGATGGGGCTGATGAGCAGTTCTTC.